The 30 T cell receptor beta chains presented below share a single source sample, sequenced in a study of blood T cell repertoires in COVID-19. Measured with immunoSEQ multiplex PCR; TCRdb has only the in-frame clones, and not every one. In the table there are just under 350,000 clones, about 87% of which are singletons. Material: peripheral blood. The receptors stem from a woman aged 45 to 65 with COVID-19, enrolled during active disease.

V and J are TRBV27 and TRBJ2-5; tentative D call: TRBD2 (5 bases). Germline loops: CDR1 MNHEY, CDR2 SMNVEV (reference sequence). The CDR3 is 16 amino acids. Trimming stripped 5 bases from V and 5 bases from J, with 21 bases between. The CDR3 sequence is CASSSRATRGKETQYF. CDR3 nucleotide sequence: TGTGCCAGCAGTAGCCGGGCCACCCGGGGTAAGGAGACCCAGTACTTC.

V gene TRBV9 combines with J gene TRBJ1-3; D may be TRBD1 (6 bases). This CDR3 is 13 amino acids long. CDR1 and CDR2 (germline): SGDLS, YYNGEE. The germline V and J ends were trimmed by 0 bases and 7 bases, with 8 bases remaining between them. The CDR3 nucleotides read TGTGCCAGCAGCGTAGTGGGGGCTAACACCATATATTTT. Translation: CASSVVGANTIYF. Full variable domain (rest looked up from reference TRBV9 and TRBJ1-3): DSGVTQTPKHLITATGQRVTLRCSPRSGDLSVYWYQQSLDQGLQFLIQYYNGEERAKGNILERFSAQQFPDLHSELNLSSLELGDSALYFCASSVVGANTIYFGEGSWLTVV.

V and J are TRBV28 and TRBJ2-1; weak D call: TRBD1 (7 bases). V lost 8 bases, J lost 14 bases, and 19 bases lay in between. Looked up from germline, CDR1 is MDHEN and CDR2 is SYDVKM. CDR3 length: 12 residues. Here the CDR3 reads CASRTNDREEFF. In DNA form, the CDR3 reads TGTGCCAGCCGAACCAACGACAGGGAGGAGTTCTTC.

This chain uses TRBV6-6 with TRBJ1-4; 7 bases line up with TRBD1. The CDR3 covers 14 residues. Losses at the gene ends were 6 bases for V and 5 bases for J; bases not matched to a gene: 6. Germline assignment: CDR1 MNHNY and CDR2 SVGAGI (reference sequence). CDR3: CASRGKTGNEKLFF. CDR3 in DNA: TGTGCCAGCAGGGGGAAGACAGGGAATGAAAAACTGTTTTTT.

This chain connects TRBV3-1 (or the pseudogene TRBV3-2) to TRBJ1-6; 7 nucleotides agree with TRBD1. The CDR3 has 19 residues. The J segment lost 8 bases and the V segment lost 0 bases, leaving 16 bases of the junction unmatched. Germline CDR1 LGHDT, CDR2 YNNKEL (reference sequence). The CDR3 DNA reads as TGTGCCAGCAGCCAAGACCCCGGGACAGTGGGGGGCACGGATTCACCCCTCCACTTT. Residues: CASSQDPGTVGGTDSPLHF.

The rearrangement joins TRBV29-1 to TRBJ2-5, with D unclear. Per the germline V gene, CDR1 is SQVTM and CDR2 is ANQGSEA. The CDR3 totals 12 residues. V was pared by 0 bases and J by 4 bases, with 6 bases between. CDR3 in DNA: TGCAGCGTTGAAGATAATCGAGAGACCCAGTACTTC. It is translated as CSVEDNRETQYF.

The CDR3: CASSQGQGGHEQYF. The CDR3 nucleotides read TGTGCCAGCAGCCAAGGACAGGGGGGGCACGAGCAGTACTTC. V and J are TRBV4-2 and TRBJ2-7, with TRBD1 matching 9 bases. Trimming at V came to 1 base and at J to 5 bases, leaving 3 bases not matched to a gene. CDR1 LGHNA and CDR2 YNFKEQ come from the germline V gene. The CDR3 has 14 residues.

This chain uses TRBV11-2 with TRBJ2-1; 7 nucleotides line up with TRBD2. The CDR3 runs to 15 residues. V trimming: 7 bases; J trimming: 5 bases; junction bases outside the gene matches: 11. Germline-derived CDR1 and CDR2 are SGHAT and FQNNGV. The CDR3 region is CASTRLGGGNNEQFF. The CDR3 nucleotides are TGTGCCAGCACTCGCCTTGGGGGGGGGAACAATGAGCAGTTCTTC. Full variable domain (outside the CDR3, taken from reference TRBV11-2 and TRBJ2-1): EAGVAQSPRYKIIEKRQSVAFWCNPISGHATLYWYQQILGQGPKLLIQFQNNGVVDDSQLPKDRFSAERLKGVDSTLKIQPAKLEDSAVYLCASTRLGGGNNEQFFGPGTRLTVL.

The V call is TRBV3-1 (or the pseudogene TRBV3-2), the J call TRBJ1-3; 8 bases agree with TRBD1. The CDR3 extends over 15 amino acids. Germline V lookup: CDR1 LGHDT, CDR2 YNNKEL (reference sequence). V was clipped by 4 bases and J by 4 bases; unmatched bases: 6. CDR3 DNA: TGTGCCAGCAGCCCGCGGACAGGGTTCGGAAACACCATATATTTT. Its protein is CASSPRTGFGNTIYF.

This CDR3 reads CASSLGQGIWGTQYF. DNA for the CDR3: TGTGCCAGCTCACTGGGACAGGGTATATGGGGAACGCAGTATTTT. The V and J genes are TRBV18 and TRBJ2-3, with 9 bases identical to TRBD1. This CDR3 has 15 amino acids. V shed 4 bases, J shed 9 bases, and the junction held 11 bases outside the gene matches. Germline V gives CDR1 KGHSH, CDR2 LQKENI.

The rearrangement links TRBV9 to TRBJ1-1, with unresolved D. Trimming left V 3 bases short and J 4 bases short, with 22 bases between. CDR3 length: 17 residues. Germline V lookup: CDR1 SGDLS, CDR2 YYNGEE. This CDR3 is CASSARGAPSGITEAFF. The CDR3 nucleotides read TGTGCCAGCAGCGCCCGGGGAGCCCCTTCTGGGATCACTGAAGCTTTCTTT.

This clone has a single count. V and J are TRBV9 and TRBJ1-2; possibly TRBD1 for D (6 bases). Germline V gene lookup returns CDR1 SGDLS and CDR2 YYNGEE. This CDR3 is built from 13 residues. Trimming cost V 2 bases and J 8 bases, with 13 bases left between them. CDR3 sequence reads: CASSVGHENGYTF. The DNA of the CDR3 is TGTGCCAGCAGCGTGGGACATGAAAACGGCTACACCTTC.

The V and J genes are TRBV6-4 and TRBJ1-5, with 9 nucleotides matching TRBD1. The CDR3 runs to 15 residues. The germline V gene encodes CDR1 MRHNA and CDR2 SNTAGT. V shed 4 bases and J 4 bases; nucleotides not matched to a gene: 5. This chain's CDR3 is CASSGDREINQPQHF. CDR3 in DNA: TGTGCCAGCAGTGGGGACAGGGAAATAAATCAGCCCCAGCATTTT.

The chain uses TRBV18 and TRBJ2-3, with a weak D call TRBD2 (6 bases). Germline CDR1 reads KGHSH; CDR2 reads LQKENI. V was shortened by 6 bases and J by 2 bases, with 18 bases between the two germline ends. The CDR3 consists of 16 residues. The CDR3 loop reads CASSPRLLAVTDTQYF. CDR3 in DNA: TGTGCCAGCTCCCCCAGGCTACTAGCAGTCACAGATACGCAGTATTTT.

This clone was counted once. The V call is TRBV30, the J call TRBJ2-2, with 12 bases matching TRBD1. The CDR3 sequence is 15 residues long. V gave up 8 bases and J gave up 7 bases; unmatched junction bases: 11. Germline-derived CDR1 and CDR2 are GTSNPN and SVGIG (reference sequence). The CDR3 here is CALGQGAPGHGELFF. For the CDR3, the DNA is TGTGCCCTGGGACAGGGGGCGCCGGGTCACGGGGAGCTGTTTTTT.

CDR3 amino acids: CASSLAWGGQPQHF. CDR3 bases: TGTGCCAGCAGCTTAGCCTGGGGCGGACAGCCCCAGCATTTT. The chain joins TRBV7-9 to TRBJ1-5, with D possibly matching TRBD1 (5 bases). Germline V lookup: CDR1 SEHNR, CDR2 FQNEAQ (reference sequence). CDR3 length equals 14 residues. Trimming cost V 0 bases and J 7 bases, with 10 bases left between them.

The chain employs TRBV10-3 and TRBJ2-1; 9 positions match TRBD1. Germline V lookup: CDR1 ENHRY, CDR2 SYGVKD. Trimming removed 8 bases from V and 6 bases from J; junction bases left unmatched: 5. The CDR3 sequence is 13 residues long. The CDR3 sequence: CAISRDRVNEQFF. DNA of the CDR3: TGTGCCATCTCCCGGGACAGGGTCAATGAGCAGTTCTTC.

This clone was recorded a few times. The chain combines TRBV5-1 with TRBJ1-3; D gene unclear. V was pared by 8 bases and J by 0 bases, with 15 bases between. The CDR3 spans 15 residues. Germline V gene lookup returns CDR1 SGHRS and CDR2 YFSETQ. Here the CDR3 DNA reads TGCGCCAGTTCCCTAAGAGGCCTCTCTGGAAACACCATATATTTT. This sequence encodes CASSLRGLSGNTIYF.

The chain combines TRBV2 with TRBJ2-7, with 8 nucleotides matching TRBD1. V shed 6 bases, J shed 5 bases, and the junction held 6 bases outside the gene matches. CDR1 SNHLY and CDR2 FYNNEI come from the germline V gene. CDR3 length equals 13 residues. The CDR3 DNA reads TGTGCCAGCAGGGGGACAGGTATGGACGAGCAGTACTTC. It yields the protein CASRGTGMDEQYF.

This rearrangement joins TRBV19 to TRBJ1-1, with D tentatively TRBD1 (6 bases). The CDR3 length is 14 residues. V shed 4 bases and J shed 6 bases, with 15 bases lying between them. Germline V gene lookup returns CDR1 LNHDA and CDR2 SQIVND (reference sequence). CDR3 nucleotides: TGTGCCAGTAGTACCTCCTGGACAGTTTCTGAAGCTTTCTTT. Encoded protein: CASSTSWTVSEAFF.

The chain carries TRBV19 and TRBJ2-7; maybe TRBD2 (6 bases). Trimming took off 5 bases at V and 1 base at J, with 18 bases between the two ends. Per the germline V gene, CDR1 is LNHDA and CDR2 is SQIVND (reference sequence). The CDR3 runs to 16 residues. The CDR3 here is CASSSQGAGNSYEQYF. In DNA form, the CDR3 reads TGTGCCAGTAGTTCCCAAGGGGCGGGGAATTCCTACGAGCAGTACTTC.

This sequence joins TRBV7-2 and TRBJ2-7, with D perhaps matching TRBD1 (6 bases). The V gene's germline CDR1 is SGHTA and CDR2 FQGNSA. The CDR3 runs to 13 residues. Trimming took 2 bases from V and 2 from J, leaving 7 bases between them. This CDR3 reads CASSLQGTYEQYF. CDR3 coding DNA: TGTGCCAGCAGCTTACAGGGGACCTACGAGCAGTACTTC.

This sequence joins TRBV14 and TRBJ1-1; 8 bases map to TRBD1. There are 14 residues in the CDR3. V gave up 3 bases and J gave up 4 bases; unmatched junction bases: 4. Germline CDR1 and CDR2: SGHDN and FVKESK. The CDR3 region is CASSQAGGGTEAFF. The CDR3 DNA is TGTGCCAGCAGCCAGGCAGGGGGCGGCACTGAAGCTTTCTTT.

This clone was seen more than once but under ten times. The chain uses TRBV30 and TRBJ1-2, with 7 bases fitting TRBD1. Unmatched junction bases numbered 15, after V lost 7 bases and J lost 4 bases. Germline V CDR1 and CDR2: GTSNPN, SVGIG (reference sequence). The CDR3 is made up of 15 amino acids. In nucleotides, the CDR3 is TGTGCCTCCTCCCTTTCGGGCAGGGGGACCTATGGCTACACCTTC. Its protein is CASSLSGRGTYGYTF.

This chain uses TRBV25-1 with TRBJ2-1, with 7 bases lining up with TRBD2. The junction had 7 bases not matched to a gene; V was cut back by 3 bases and J by 5 bases. CDR1 is MGHDK, CDR2 SYGVNS, per germline. This CDR3 has 15 amino acids. The CDR3: CASSDHRDYNNEQFF. CDR3 nucleotide sequence: TGTGCCAGCAGTGACCACCGGGACTATAACAATGAGCAGTTCTTC. Full variable domain (outside the CDR3, taken from reference TRBV25-1 and TRBJ2-1): EADIYQTPRYLVIGTGKKITLECSQTMGHDKMYWYQQDPGMELHLIHYSYGVNSTEKGDLSSESTVSRIRTEHFPLTLESARPSHTSQYLCASSDHRDYNNEQFFGPGTRLTVL.

This clone came up a few times. The chain uses TRBV30 and TRBJ1-4, with 10 bases fitting TRBD1. Germline lookup yields CDR1 GTSNPN and CDR2 SVGIG (reference sequence). The CDR3 extends over 13 amino acids. The J segment lost 5 bases and the V segment lost 8 bases, leaving 5 bases of the junction unmatched. The CDR3 protein is CAGWTGGNEKLFF. The CDR3 nucleotides are TGTGCCGGCTGGACAGGGGGAAATGAAAAACTGTTTTTT.

The chain has TRBV30 and TRBJ1-1; D remains ambiguous. Looked up from germline, CDR1 is GTSNPN and CDR2 is SVGIG (reference sequence). With 3 bases removed from V and 7 bases from J, the gap between germline ends came to 6 bases. The CDR3 consists of 10 residues. This CDR3 reads CAWRFVEAFF. CDR3 DNA: TGTGCCTGGAGGTTCGTTGAAGCTTTCTTT.

The chain is built from TRBV19 and TRBJ2-2; 8 positions match TRBD1. The CDR3 is 15 amino acids. V trimming: 3 bases; J trimming: 6 bases; junction bases outside the gene matches: 6. CDR1 and CDR2 from the germline V gene are LNHDA and SQIVND (reference sequence). This CDR3 is CASSIRDRGPGELFF. DNA for the CDR3: TGTGCCAGTAGTATTCGTGACAGGGGTCCCGGGGAGCTGTTTTTT.

The V and J genes are TRBV9 and TRBJ2-4, with 7 bases fitting TRBD1. The CDR3 covers 15 residues. Trimming removed 0 bases from V and 4 bases from J; junction bases left unmatched: 4. Germline-derived CDR1 and CDR2 are SGDLS and YYNGEE. CDR3 residues: CASSVGTGEKNIQYF. CDR3 in DNA: TGTGCCAGCAGCGTAGGGACAGGAGAAAAAAACATTCAGTACTTC.

This clone was observed once. The chain employs TRBV30 and TRBJ2-5; no definite D call. The germline CDR1 and CDR2 sequences are GTSNPN and SVGIG (reference sequence). The CDR3 is made up of 13 amino acids. Trimming cost V 0 bases and J 2 bases, with 7 bases left between them. The CDR3 sequence: CAWSVHLQETQYF. CDR3 DNA: TGTGCCTGGAGTGTACATCTGCAAGAGACCCAGTACTTC.